The 23 T cell receptor beta chains below all came from one sample that was sequenced in a study of blood T cell repertoires in COVID-19 (dated by TCRdb to the early 2020s). Library creation used the immunoSEQ multiplex PCR assay. In TCRdb, the immuneACCESS table is reduced to in-frame sequences with V and J assigned. These tables do not hold every clone; where another copy was compared, an unresolved V gene accounts for under half, and the others remain unexplained. This sample gives about 150,000 clones in total; roughly 86% of them show up just once. About 0.6% of the sample goes to the ten largest clones. The sequenced material came from peripheral blood. These receptors were collected from a man aged 55-75 years with COVID-19, enrolled during active disease.

The chain has TRBV29-1 and TRBJ2-2; D might be TRBD2 (6 bases). Trimming took off 2 bases at V and 5 bases at J, with 15 bases between the two ends. Germline V gene lookup returns CDR1 SQVTM and CDR2 ANQGSEA. This CDR3 has 15 amino acids. The CDR3 reads CSVERDGRATGELFF. CDR3 coding DNA: TGCAGCGTTGAAAGGGACGGGAGAGCAACCGGGGAGCTGTTTTTT.

The CDR3 loop is CASTTGSGFVQPQHF. The CDR3 DNA follows: TGTGCCAGTACCACAGGTAGTGGATTCGTTCAGCCCCAGCATTTT. This chain uses TRBV19 with TRBJ1-5; maybe TRBD1 (5 bases). Trimming stripped 7 bases from V and 6 bases from J, with 19 bases between. Germline V gene sequence: CDR1 LNHDA, CDR2 SQIVND (reference sequence). The CDR3 spans 15 residues. Using reference TRBV19 and TRBJ1-5 for the parts outside the CDR3, the full variable domain is DGGITQSPKYLFRKEGQNVTLSCEQNLNHDAMYWYRQDPGQGLRLIYYSQIVNDFQKGDIAEGYSVSREKKESFPLTVTSAQKNPTAFYLCASTTGSGFVQPQHFGDGTRLSIL.

The V call is TRBV19, the J call TRBJ1-1, with unresolved D. Germline V CDR1 and CDR2: LNHDA, SQIVND (reference sequence). V was trimmed by 5 bases and J by 6 bases, leaving 13 bases between them. CDR3 length: 13 residues. The CDR3 is CASSVTTIAEAFF. CDR3 sequence (DNA): TGTGCCAGTAGTGTTACGACAATCGCTGAAGCTTTCTTT.

The rearrangement joins TRBV27 to TRBJ2-1; 8 bases align to TRBD2. The CDR3 consists of 15 residues. Germline CDR1 and CDR2: MNHEY and SMNVEV (reference sequence). The V segment lost 8 bases and the J segment 8 bases; nucleotides outside the gene matches: 14. CDR3 sequence: CASGHRFGGADEQFF. CDR3 in DNA: TGTGCCAGCGGACACCGGTTCGGGGGGGCGGATGAGCAGTTCTTC.

The J gene is TRBJ1-1, the V gene TRBV19, with D maybe TRBD1 (6 bases). The CDR3 has 13 residues. Germline CDR1 is LNHDA and CDR2 is SQIVND (reference sequence). The germline V and J ends were trimmed by 9 bases and 1 base, with 12 bases remaining between them. The CDR3 DNA reads TGTGCCAGCGGGGGGGCACGGAACACTGAAGCTTTCTTT. Translated: CASGGARNTEAFF.

The rearrangement joins TRBV18 to TRBJ2-4, with TRBD1 matching over 10 bases. Germline values: CDR1 KGHSH, CDR2 LQKENI. Trimming at V came to 3 bases and at J to 5 bases, leaving 7 bases not matched to a gene. The CDR3 contains 16 residues. The CDR3 sequence is CASSPGPTGGQNIQYF. The CDR3 DNA reads TGTGCCAGCTCACCCGGGCCGACAGGGGGCCAAAACATTCAGTACTTC.

This clone was detected only once. CDR3 residues: CASSQDFSQPQHF. The CDR3 region has the DNA TGTGCCAGCAGCCAAGATTTCAGTCAGCCCCAGCATTTT. The chain has TRBV14 and TRBJ1-5, with D unclear. CDR3 length: 13 residues. Trimming shortened V by 0 bases and J by 6 bases, and 6 bases separated the two germline ends. Looked up from germline, CDR1 is SGHDN and CDR2 is FVKESK. The variable domain in full, completed from reference TRBV14 and TRBJ1-5, reads EAGVTQFPSHSVIEKGQTVTLRCDPISGHDNLYWYRRVMGKEIKFLLHFVKESKQDESGMPNNRFLAERTGGTYSTLKVQPAELEDSGVYFCASSQDFSQPQHFGDGTRLSIL.

The rearrangement joins TRBV7-9 to TRBJ2-7, with a tentative D call TRBD2 (5 bases). The CDR3 totals 14 residues. The germline CDR1 and CDR2 sequences are SEHNR and FQNEAQ (reference sequence). V gave up 11 bases and J gave up 0 bases, with 17 bases separating them. CDR3: CASSKGGSSYEQYF. CDR3 DNA: TGTGCCTCTAGCAAGGGCGGAAGCTCCTACGAGCAGTACTTC. The full variable domain, in which reference TRBV7-9 and TRBJ2-7 provide the parts outside the CDR3, is DTGVSQNPRHKITKRGQNVTFRCDPISEHNRLYWYRQTLGQGPEFLTYFQNEAQLEKSRLLSDRFSAERPKGSFSTLEIQRTEQGDSAMYLCASSKGGSSYEQYFGPGTRLTVT.

The chain combines TRBV5-1 with TRBJ2-2; no reliable D call. The ends were cut back, 4 bases at V and 1 base at J, with 8 bases in the middle. This CDR3 has 14 residues. Germline V gives CDR1 SGHRS, CDR2 YFSETQ. The CDR3 nucleotides read TGCGCCAGCAGCAGCGATGGGAACACCGGGGAGCTGTTTTTT. Its translation is CASSSDGNTGELFF.

The chain joins TRBV5-1 to TRBJ1-4; D gene unclear. In germline, CDR1 is SGHRS, CDR2 YFSETQ. V lost 1 base and J lost 4, with 11 bases in between. The CDR3 runs to 15 residues. Here the CDR3 DNA reads TGCGCCAGCAGCTTGACAGCTATCCATAATGAAAAACTGTTTTTT. Translated: CASSLTAIHNEKLFF.

The genes are TRBV29-1 and TRBJ1-2; the D gene is possibly TRBD1 (6 bases). The V end lost 5 bases, the J end lost 6 bases, and 10 bases lay between the germline ends. The CDR3 is made up of 11 amino acids. Germline CDR1 is SQVTM and CDR2 is ANQGSEA. DNA for the CDR3: TGCAGCGTTAAGTCAGGGGATGGCTACACCTTC. This codes for CSVKSGDGYTF.

V is TRBV6-2 or TRBV6-3 and J is TRBJ1-6, with 11 bases fitting TRBD1. The CDR3 is made up of 15 amino acids. J lost 9 bases, V lost 6 bases, and 7 bases had no gene match. Germline assignment: CDR1 MNHEY and CDR2 SVGEGT. CDR3 region: CASSLSGTGGSPLHF. The CDR3 DNA reads TGTGCCAGCAGCCTCTCCGGGACAGGGGGTTCACCCCTCCACTTT.

V usage is TRBV7-9 and J usage is TRBJ2-1; 11 bases match TRBD2. From germline, CDR1 is SEHNR and CDR2 FQNEAQ (reference sequence). This CDR3 region has 18 residues. Unmatched junction bases numbered 9, after V lost 4 bases and J lost 1 base. CDR3 bases: TGTGCCAGCAGCTCCTACCCCACTAGCGGGAGATCCTACAATGAGCAGTTCTTC. Translation gives CASSSYPTSGRSYNEQFF.

This clone was counted a few times. V is TRBV10-3 and J is TRBJ1-2, with a possible D match to TRBD1 (5 bases). This CDR3 is built from 14 residues. Germline values: CDR1 ENHRY, CDR2 SYGVKD. The V end lost 3 bases, the J end lost 7 bases, and 15 bases lay between the germline ends. The CDR3 nucleotides read TGTGCCATCAGTGAATCTGGGCCCCAGGGTGGCTACACCTTC. Its protein is CAISESGPQGGYTF.

The CDR3 coding sequence is TGTGCCAGTACCCTTGACAGAAATGAAAAACTGTTTTTT. Its translation: CASTLDRNEKLFF. The V and J genes are TRBV19 and TRBJ1-4; TRBD1 might be the D (5 bases). Germline V gives CDR1 LNHDA, CDR2 SQIVND (reference sequence). The ends were cut back, 7 bases at V and 5 bases at J, with 11 bases in the middle. The CDR3 loop spans 13 amino acids.

The genes are TRBV4-1 and TRBJ2-1; TRBD2 agrees at 8 bases. J was trimmed by 1 base and V by 4 bases; bases with no gene match: 3. Germline assignment: CDR1 MGHRA and CDR2 YSYEKL. This CDR3 contains 15 residues. The CDR3 sequence is CASSPGLGSYNEQFF. Written as DNA, the CDR3 is TGCGCCAGCAGCCCGGGACTAGGTTCCTACAATGAGCAGTTCTTC.

The rearrangement uses TRBV6-5 and TRBJ1-6; D might be TRBD1 (6 bases). Germline V gives CDR1 MNHEY, CDR2 SVGAGI. The V end lost 3 bases, the J end lost 0 bases, and 9 bases lay between the germline ends. The CDR3 sequence is 16 residues long. This chain's CDR3 is CASSYQGSSYNSPLHF. The CDR3 region has the DNA TGTGCCAGCAGTTATCAGGGGAGCTCCTATAATTCACCCCTCCACTTT.

The chain has TRBV25-1 and TRBJ2-7; 7 nucleotides match TRBD1. Germline V CDR1 and CDR2: MGHDK, SYGVNS. This CDR3 has 14 residues. J lost 7 bases, V lost 3 bases, and 9 bases had no gene match. The CDR3 loop reads CASSEPGGIGEQYF. CDR3 nucleotide sequence: TGTGCCAGCAGTGAGCCAGGGGGTATAGGGGAGCAGTACTTC.

This rearrangement joins TRBV27 to TRBJ2-7, with unresolved D. V lost 8 bases, J lost 7 bases, and 12 bases lay in between. Per germline, CDR1 MNHEY and CDR2 SMNVEV (reference sequence). The CDR3 runs 11 residues. In nucleotides, the CDR3 is TGTGCCAGCCGCCTAGGTGGTGAGCAGTACTTC. Translating gives CASRLGGEQYF.

This clone is a singleton in its sample. The chain couples TRBV7-2 to TRBJ2-5, with 7 nucleotides matching TRBD1. Germline V CDR1 and CDR2: SGHTA, FQGNSA. The J segment lost 4 bases and the V segment lost 0 bases, leaving 5 bases of the junction unmatched. CDR3 length equals 15 residues. The CDR3 here is CASSLAGQVAETQYF. For the CDR3, the DNA is TGTGCCAGCAGCTTAGCAGGACAGGTCGCAGAGACCCAGTACTTC. Variable domain in full (rest from reference TRBV7-2 and TRBJ2-5): GAGVSQSPSNKVTEKGKDVELRCDPISGHTALYWYRQSLGQGLEFLIYFQGNSAPDKSGLPSDRFSAERTGGSVSTLTIQRTQQEDSAVYLCASSLAGQVAETQYFGPGTRLLVL.

The chain employs TRBV6-2 or TRBV6-3 and TRBJ1-4; D unclear. The CDR3 is made up of 15 amino acids. Deletions cut 2 bases from V and 8 bases from J, with 15 bases between. CDR1 is MNHEY, CDR2 SVGEGT, per germline. CDR3 sequence: CASSYAQTLGEKLFF. CDR3 sequence (DNA): TGTGCCAGCAGTTACGCGCAAACGCTCGGGGAAAAACTGTTTTTT.

V is TRBV9 and J is TRBJ1-2, with D possibly matching TRBD1 (5 bases). Trimming removed 3 bases from V and 0 bases from J, with 18 bases in between. This CDR3 has 17 residues. Germline values: CDR1 SGDLS, CDR2 YYNGEE. As DNA, the CDR3 is TGTGCCAGCAGCGGTGGGGGGTTGGGCGATTCTAACTATGGCTACACCTTC. Protein product: CASSGGGLGDSNYGYTF.

The chain has TRBV7-2 and TRBJ2-1; no definite D call. Germline V gene data show CDR1 as SGHTA and CDR2 as FQGNSA. The CDR3 consists of 13 residues. V dropped 4 bases and J dropped 7 bases, with 11 bases sitting between them. In nucleotides, the CDR3 is TGTGCCAGCAGCTCGCAAACTTTAAATGAGCAGTTCTTC. Translated, it gives CASSSQTLNEQFF.